This T cell receptor beta chain was observed in a study of blood T cell repertoires in COVID-19. V lost 0 bases and J lost 0, with 5 bases in between. CDR3 length: 14 residues. The germline gives CDR1 SEHNR, CDR2 FQNEAQ (reference sequence). Generated by immunoSEQ multiplex PCR, the TCRdb table keeps only in-frame clones and is missing some. Found here are under 200,000 clones, 86% of them singletons; the top ten hold around 7%. This chain joins TRBV7-9 and TRBJ1-1, with D hard to call. The sample was peripheral blood. This receptor was identified in a man aged 50 to 59 with active or convalescent COVID-19. CDR3 nucleotides: TGTGCCAGCAGCTTAGCACAGATGAACACTGAAGCTTTCTTT. It translates to CASSLAQMNTEAFF.